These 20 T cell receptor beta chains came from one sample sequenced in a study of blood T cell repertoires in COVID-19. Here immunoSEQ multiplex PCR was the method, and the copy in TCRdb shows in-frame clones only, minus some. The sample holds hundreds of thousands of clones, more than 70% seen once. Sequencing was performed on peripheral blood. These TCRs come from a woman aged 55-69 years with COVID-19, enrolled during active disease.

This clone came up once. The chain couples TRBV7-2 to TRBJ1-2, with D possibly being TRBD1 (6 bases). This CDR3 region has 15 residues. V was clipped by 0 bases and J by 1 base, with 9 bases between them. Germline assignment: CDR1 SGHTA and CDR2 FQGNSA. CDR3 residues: CASSLAEGVNYGYTF. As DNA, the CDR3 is TGTGCCAGCAGCTTAGCCGAGGGGGTTAACTATGGCTACACCTTC.

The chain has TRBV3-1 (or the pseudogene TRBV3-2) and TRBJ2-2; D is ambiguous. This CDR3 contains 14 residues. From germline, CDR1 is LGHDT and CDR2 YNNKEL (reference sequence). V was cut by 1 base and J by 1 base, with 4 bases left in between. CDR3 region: CASSQVRNTGELFF. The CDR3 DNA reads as TGTGCCAGCAGCCAAGTGCGGAACACCGGGGAGCTGTTTTTT.

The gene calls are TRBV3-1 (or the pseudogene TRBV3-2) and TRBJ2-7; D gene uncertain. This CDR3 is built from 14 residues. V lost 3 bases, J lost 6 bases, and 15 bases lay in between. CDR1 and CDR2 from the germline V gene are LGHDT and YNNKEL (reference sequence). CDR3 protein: CASSHNFAIGEQYF. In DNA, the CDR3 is TGTGCCAGCAGCCACAACTTCGCGATCGGCGAGCAGTACTTC.

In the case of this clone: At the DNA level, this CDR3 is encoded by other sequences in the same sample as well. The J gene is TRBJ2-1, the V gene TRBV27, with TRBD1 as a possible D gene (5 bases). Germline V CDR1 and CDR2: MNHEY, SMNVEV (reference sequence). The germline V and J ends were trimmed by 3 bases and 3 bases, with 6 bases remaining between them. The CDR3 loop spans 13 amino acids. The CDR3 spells CASSFGHYNEQFF. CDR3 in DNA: TGTGCCAGCAGTTTTGGACACTACAATGAGCAGTTCTTC.

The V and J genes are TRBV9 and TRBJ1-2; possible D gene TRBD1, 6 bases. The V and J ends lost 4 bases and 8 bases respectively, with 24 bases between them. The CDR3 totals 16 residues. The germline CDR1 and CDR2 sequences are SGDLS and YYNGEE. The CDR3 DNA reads TGTGCCAGCAGCCCCCGCTACAGGGAGAGGGATATGGGCTACACCTTC. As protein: CASSPRYRERDMGYTF.

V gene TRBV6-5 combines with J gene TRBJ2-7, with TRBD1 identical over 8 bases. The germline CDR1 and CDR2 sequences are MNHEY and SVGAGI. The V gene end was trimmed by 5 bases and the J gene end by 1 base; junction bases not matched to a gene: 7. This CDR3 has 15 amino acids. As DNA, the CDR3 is TGTGCCAGCAGTACCGACAGGGGCTCTTCCTACGAGCAGTACTTC. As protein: CASSTDRGSSYEQYF.

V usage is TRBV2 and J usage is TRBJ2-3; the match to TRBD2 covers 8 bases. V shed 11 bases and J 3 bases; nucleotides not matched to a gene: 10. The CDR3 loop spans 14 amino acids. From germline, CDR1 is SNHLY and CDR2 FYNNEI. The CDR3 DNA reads TGTGCCGATAGGGCGGGGGGAGGAACAGATACGCAGTATTTT. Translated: CADRAGGGTDTQYF.

The CDR3 is CASSLVPESYNEQFF. The DNA of the CDR3 is TGCGCCAGCAGCTTGGTGCCCGAGAGTTACAATGAGCAGTTCTTC. V gene TRBV5-1 combines with J gene TRBJ2-1; no definite D call. Trimming left V 0 bases short and J 4 bases short, with 11 bases between. CDR1 is SGHRS, CDR2 YFSETQ, per germline. CDR3 length equals 15 residues.

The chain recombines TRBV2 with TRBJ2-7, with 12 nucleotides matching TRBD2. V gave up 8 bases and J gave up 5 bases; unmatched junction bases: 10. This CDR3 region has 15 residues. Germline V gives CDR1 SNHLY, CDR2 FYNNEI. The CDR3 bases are TGTGCCAGCGGCACTCTAGCGGGGGGGCCCCACGAGCAGTACTTC. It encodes CASGTLAGGPHEQYF.

The CDR3 bases are TGCGCCAGCAGCTTGGCCGGGGACAGCCCCTACGAGACCCAGTACTTC. This sequence encodes CASSLAGDSPYETQYF. The chain joins TRBV5-1 to TRBJ2-5, with 7 positions matching TRBD1. The CDR3 runs to 16 residues. Germline-derived CDR1 and CDR2 are SGHRS and YFSETQ. V shed 0 bases, J shed 5 bases, and the junction held 10 bases outside the gene matches.

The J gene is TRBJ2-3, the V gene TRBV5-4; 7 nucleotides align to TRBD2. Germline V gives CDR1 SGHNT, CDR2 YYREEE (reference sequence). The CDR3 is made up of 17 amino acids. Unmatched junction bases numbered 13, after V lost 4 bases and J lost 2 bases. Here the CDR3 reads CASSRRTLAWDTDTQYF. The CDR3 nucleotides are TGTGCCAGCAGCAGACGTACACTAGCGTGGGACACAGATACGCAGTATTTT. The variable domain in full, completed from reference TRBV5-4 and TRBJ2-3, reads ETGVTQSPTHLIKTRGQQVTLRCSSQSGHNTVSWYQQALGQGPQFIFQYYREEENGRGNFPPRFSGLQFPNYSSELNVNALELDDSALYLCASSRRTLAWDTDTQYFGPGTRLTVL.

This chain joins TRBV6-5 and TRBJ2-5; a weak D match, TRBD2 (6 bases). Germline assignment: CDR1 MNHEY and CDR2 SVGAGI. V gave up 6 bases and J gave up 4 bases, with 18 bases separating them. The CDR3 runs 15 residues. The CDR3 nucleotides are TGTGCCAGCAGCCCCAGTATGGGGGAGGCAGAGACCCAGTACTTC. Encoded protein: CASSPSMGEAETQYF.

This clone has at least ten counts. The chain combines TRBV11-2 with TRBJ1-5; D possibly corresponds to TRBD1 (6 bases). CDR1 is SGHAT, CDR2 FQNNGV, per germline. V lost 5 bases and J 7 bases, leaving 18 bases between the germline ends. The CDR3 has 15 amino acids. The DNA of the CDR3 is TGTGCCAGCAGCCCGAATCAGGGAACAGGGCAGCCCCAGCATTTT. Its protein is CASSPNQGTGQPQHF.

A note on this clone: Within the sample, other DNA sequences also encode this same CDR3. CDR3 protein: CASSLVAGGYGYTF. The CDR3, as DNA: TGTGCCAGCAGCTTGGTGGCAGGGGGGTATGGCTACACCTTC. This rearrangement joins TRBV5-5 to TRBJ1-2, with 7 positions matching TRBD1. Per the germline V gene, CDR1 is SGHKS and CDR2 is YYEKEE (reference sequence). The CDR3 contains 14 residues. J gave up 5 bases and V 0 bases, and 4 bases lay outside the gene matches.

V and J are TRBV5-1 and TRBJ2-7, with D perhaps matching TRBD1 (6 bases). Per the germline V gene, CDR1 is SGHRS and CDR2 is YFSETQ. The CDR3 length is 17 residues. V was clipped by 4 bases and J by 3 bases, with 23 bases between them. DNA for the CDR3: TGCGCCAGCAGCCTAGGGGGATGGGGATCGCCCTACTACGAGCAGTACTTC. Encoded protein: CASSLGGWGSPYYEQYF.

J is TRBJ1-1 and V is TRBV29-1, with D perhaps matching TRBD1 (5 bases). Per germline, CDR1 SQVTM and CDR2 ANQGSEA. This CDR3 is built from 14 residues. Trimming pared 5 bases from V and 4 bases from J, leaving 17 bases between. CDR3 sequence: CSVPWGMGGTEAFF. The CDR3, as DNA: TGCAGCGTTCCCTGGGGTATGGGGGGCACTGAAGCTTTCTTT.

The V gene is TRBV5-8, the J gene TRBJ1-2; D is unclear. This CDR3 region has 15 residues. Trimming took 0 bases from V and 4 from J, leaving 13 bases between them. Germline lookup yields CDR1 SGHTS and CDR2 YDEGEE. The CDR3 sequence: CASSLARPSGYGYTF. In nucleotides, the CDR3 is TGTGCCAGCAGCTTGGCCAGACCTTCGGGCTATGGCTACACCTTC.

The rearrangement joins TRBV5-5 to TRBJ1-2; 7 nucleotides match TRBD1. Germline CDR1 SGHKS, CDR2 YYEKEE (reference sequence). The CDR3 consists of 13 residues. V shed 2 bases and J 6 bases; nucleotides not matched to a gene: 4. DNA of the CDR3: TGTGCCAGCAGCTTCGGAGGGGGCAATGGCTACACCTTC. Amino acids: CASSFGGGNGYTF. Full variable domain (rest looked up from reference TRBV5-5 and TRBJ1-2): DAGVTQSPTHLIKTRGQQVTLRCSPISGHKSVSWYQQVLGQGPQFIFQYYEKEERGRGNFPDRFSARQFPNYSSELNVNALLLGDSALYLCASSFGGGNGYTFGSGTRLTVV.

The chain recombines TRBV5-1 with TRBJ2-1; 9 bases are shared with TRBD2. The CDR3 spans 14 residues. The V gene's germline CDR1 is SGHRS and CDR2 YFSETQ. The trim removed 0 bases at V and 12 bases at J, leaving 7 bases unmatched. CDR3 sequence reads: CASSLEGGGAGQFF. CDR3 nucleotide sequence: TGCGCCAGCAGCTTGGAAGGCGGGGGGGCCGGGCAGTTCTTC.

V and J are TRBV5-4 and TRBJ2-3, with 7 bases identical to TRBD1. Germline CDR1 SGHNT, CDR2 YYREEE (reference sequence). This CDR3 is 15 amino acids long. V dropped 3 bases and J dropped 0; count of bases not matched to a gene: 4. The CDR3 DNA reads TGTGCCAGCAGCTCGGGACAGTCTAGCACAGATACGCAGTATTTT. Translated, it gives CASSSGQSSTDTQYF.